This T cell receptor (beta chain) derives from a study of T cells after yellow fever vaccination. Background on the study: It was with CD3, CD45RA, CCR7 and CD95 that the EM, EMRA, CM and Tscm memory subsets were sorted.

This clonotype appeared many times. This CDR3 comprises 16 residues. Trimming pared 1 base from V and 2 bases from J, leaving 14 bases between. Germline CDR1 is LNHNV and CDR2 is YYDKDF (reference sequence). TCRdb re-called the 5' RACE reads with MiXCR, one entry per CDR3 protein. The sample gives around 29,000 distinct CDR3 sequences, just under 6.5% of which show up once; around 25% is in the top ten. Material: PBMCs, either bulk or a sorted T-cell subset (CD4+, CD8+, memory, or dextramer-sorted; not recorded which), obtained on the day of the yellow fever booster vaccination. J is TRBJ2-5 and V is TRBV15; D might be TRBD1 or TRBD2, each matching 5 bases. The TCR was taken from a man aged 25-40 years who received the YFV17D yellow fever vaccine. The CDR3, as DNA: TGTGCCACCAGCAGAGCTCCGGGGCTGGGGCAAGAGACCCAGTACTTC. It specifies CATSRAPGLGQETQYF.